These 28 T cell receptor beta chains originate from one sample sequenced in a study of beta chain features in type 1 diabetes. The authors reverse transcribed all of the isolated RNA, so sequencing captured expressed TCRB transcripts. The table came from immunoSEQ multiplex PCR; TCRdb's copy has only in-frame clones and leaves some out. Of around 70,000 clones listed, 49% are singletons. For these TCRs, the target antigens are not known. General study findings and limits: Moderately but significantly shorter TCRB CDR3s were found in Type 1 diabetes patients in all four CD4+ subsets.

The sequencing input was central memory CD4+ T cells from blood. The source is a man aged 25 to 40 with type 1 diabetes.

The rearrangement uses TRBV10-2 and TRBJ2-1; D call uncertain. The CDR3 length is 16 residues. Germline V gene sequence: CDR1 WSHSY, CDR2 SAAADI. Trimming pared 3 bases from V and 3 bases from J, leaving 15 bases between. CDR3: CASSDPSPPGYNEQFF. For the CDR3, the DNA is TGCGCCAGCAGTGATCCATCCCCTCCCGGCTACAATGAGCAGTTCTTC.

CDR3 nucleotides: TGCGCCAGCAGCTTGGGAGTTTCCCTGAACACCGGGGAGCTGTTTTTT. It translates to CASSLGVSLNTGELFF. The chain has TRBV5-1 and TRBJ2-2; D unresolved. Trimming cost V 0 bases and J 1 base, with 10 bases left between them. This CDR3 region has 16 residues. Germline V gene lookup returns CDR1 SGHRS and CDR2 YFSETQ.

The CDR3 bases are TGTGCCAGCACTCCGGGACACTCTAACTATGGCTACACCTTC. Translation: CASTPGHSNYGYTF. The rearrangement joins TRBV2 to TRBJ1-2, with D perhaps matching TRBD1 (6 bases). Trimming shortened V by 7 bases and J by 0 bases, and 12 bases separated the two germline ends. There are 14 residues in the CDR3. Germline V gene lookup returns CDR1 SNHLY and CDR2 FYNNEI.

The sample holds a few counts of this clone. The rearrangement joins TRBV9 to TRBJ2-3; D may be TRBD1 (6 bases). CDR1 is SGDLS, CDR2 YYNGEE, per germline. The CDR3 consists of 14 residues. Between the trimmed V and J ends, which lost 7 bases and 0 bases, there was a span of 12 bases. CDR3 DNA sequence: TGTGCCAGCTCGACAGGTGATAGCACAGATACGCAGTATTTT. Amino acids: CASSTGDSTDTQYF.

The CDR3 DNA follows: TGTGCCAGCAGATCTGACACAGGGGATGAGCAGTACTTC. Its protein is CASRSDTGDEQYF. This chain connects TRBV6-5 to TRBJ2-7; 7 nucleotides match TRBD1. CDR3 length: 13 amino acids. The germline gives CDR1 MNHEY, CDR2 SVGAGI. Losses at the gene ends were 6 bases for V and 7 bases for J; bases not matched to a gene: 9.

The V and J genes are TRBV5-4 and TRBJ2-5; 15 nucleotides agree with TRBD2. Trimming cost V 0 bases and J 4 bases; bases outside gene matches: 4. The CDR3 consists of 17 residues. CDR1 SGHNT and CDR2 YYREEE come from the germline V gene (reference sequence). The CDR3, as DNA: TGTGCCAGCAGCTTGGCAGGGACTAGCGGGAGGAGAGAGACCCAGTACTTC. The encoded protein is CASSLAGTSGRRETQYF. The whole variable domain, filled in from reference TRBV5-4 and TRBJ2-5, reads ETGVTQSPTHLIKTRGQQVTLRCSSQSGHNTVSWYQQALGQGPQFIFQYYREEENGRGNFPPRFSGLQFPNYSSELNVNALELDDSALYLCASSLAGTSGRRETQYFGPGTRLLVL.

This clone was counted a single time. The chain employs TRBV7-9 and TRBJ2-3; D perhaps matches TRBD2 (5 bases). The V gene lost 8 bases and the J gene lost 6 bases, with 12 bases spanning the gap. The CDR3 extends over 12 amino acids. Germline CDR1 is SEHNR and CDR2 is FQNEAQ (reference sequence). CDR3 sequence (DNA): TGTGCCAGCCGCCGAGGGTCGGATACGCAGTATTTT. It translates to CASRRGSDTQYF.

This clone occurred a few times. V is TRBV29-1 and J is TRBJ2-7; 7 nucleotides agree with TRBD2. The junction had 8 bases not matched to a gene; V was cut back by 6 bases and J by 3 bases. From germline, CDR1 is SQVTM and CDR2 ANQGSEA. The CDR3 length is 13 residues. The CDR3 loop is CSVWKGGGYEQYF. The CDR3 DNA is TGCAGCGTGTGGAAGGGCGGGGGCTACGAGCAGTACTTC.

This clone has a handful of counts. This chain uses TRBV7-9 with TRBJ1-4; 10 bases align to TRBD1. The CDR3 extends over 14 amino acids. After removal of 8 bases from V and 8 bases from J, the junction contained 8 bases not matched to a gene. Germline values: CDR1 SEHNR, CDR2 FQNEAQ (reference sequence). The CDR3 DNA is TGTGCCAGCTCTCAGGGACAGGGGTGGGAAAAACTGTTTTTT. Translating gives CASSQGQGWEKLFF.

The rearrangement links TRBV15 to TRBJ2-1, with 7 bases lining up with TRBD2. The CDR3 totals 11 residues. V shed 6 bases, J shed 13 bases, and the junction held 6 bases outside the gene matches. From germline, CDR1 is LNHNV and CDR2 YYDKDF (reference sequence). For the CDR3, the DNA is TGTGCCACCAGACGGGAGGAGGAACAGTTCTTC. It specifies CATRREEEQFF.

Only a few counts were recorded for this clone. The chain joins TRBV29-1 to TRBJ2-3; 8 nucleotides match TRBD1. CDR1 is SQVTM and CDR2 is ANQGSEA in the germline V gene. The CDR3 consists of 15 residues. J was trimmed by 4 bases and V by 2 bases; bases with no gene match: 8. CDR3 sequence reads: CSVEFGGQGADTQYF. CDR3 nucleotides: TGCAGCGTTGAATTCGGAGGACAGGGCGCAGATACGCAGTATTTT.

This clone was observed a few times. The chain joins TRBV10-1 to TRBJ2-7; D gene unclear. This CDR3 has 14 residues. Germline CDR1 is WNHNN and CDR2 is SYGVQD (reference sequence). Trimming removed 0 bases from V and 5 bases from J, with 11 bases in between. In DNA, the CDR3 is TGCGCCAGCAGTGAGTCGAGAGGTCTCCACGAGCAGTACTTC. This gives the protein CASSESRGLHEQYF.

This clone was seen a few times. The chain couples TRBV6-6 to TRBJ1-2; 9 positions agree with TRBD1. From germline, CDR1 is MNHNY and CDR2 SVGAGI (reference sequence). The length of the CDR3 is 13 residues. Trimming cost V 7 bases and J 13 bases; bases outside gene matches: 13. For the CDR3, the DNA is TGTGCCAGCATCCAGGGACAGGGCCTAGCTGGCACCTTC. Its protein is CASIQGQGLAGTF.

This clone was detected a few times. The gene calls are TRBV18 and TRBJ2-2; D unclear. The CDR3 is 12 residues long. Germline CDR1 is KGHSH and CDR2 is LQKENI. The V end was cut by 3 bases, the J end by 5 bases, with 4 bases between. CDR3 in amino acids: CASSPTTGELFF. The CDR3 DNA is TGTGCCAGCTCACCTACAACCGGGGAGCTGTTTTTT.

The V call is TRBV7-2, the J call TRBJ1-1; 8 nucleotides match TRBD1. Germline V gene sequence: CDR1 SGHTA, CDR2 FQGNSA. Losses at the gene ends were 10 bases for V and 9 bases for J; bases not matched to a gene: 7. This CDR3 region has 11 residues. CDR3 in DNA: TGTGCCAACCGACAGGGGAAAAAAGCTTTCTTT. Translation gives CANRQGKKAFF.

The CDR3 sequence is CASSPTSGRPTDTQYF. The CDR3 DNA follows: TGTGCCAGCAGTCCTACTAGCGGGAGGCCCACAGATACGCAGTATTTT. The J gene is TRBJ2-3, the V gene TRBV2, with 12 positions matching TRBD2. CDR1 and CDR2 (germline): SNHLY, FYNNEI. The CDR3 spans 16 residues. J was trimmed by 2 bases and V by 5 bases; bases with no gene match: 5.

The V gene is TRBV2, the J gene TRBJ2-3; 10 bases fit TRBD2. Per germline, CDR1 SNHLY and CDR2 FYNNEI. The ends lost 10 bases at V and 2 bases at J; junction bases unmatched: 9. This CDR3 has 15 residues. The CDR3 loop reads CATKGLATNTDTQYF. The CDR3 DNA reads TGTGCCACCAAGGGACTAGCGACAAACACAGATACGCAGTATTTT.

This clone was detected only a few times. V gene TRBV6-5 combines with J gene TRBJ1-2; D is possibly TRBD1 (5 bases). V was shortened by 7 bases and J by 0 bases, with 12 bases between the two germline ends. This CDR3 has 14 residues. The germline V gene encodes CDR1 MNHEY and CDR2 SVGAGI. The CDR3 DNA sequence: TGTGCCAGCAACCAGGGAACATCTAACTATGGCTACACCTTC. This gives the protein CASNQGTSNYGYTF.

In this sample, this clone turned up a few times. This sequence joins TRBV30 and TRBJ2-1; TRBD2 agrees at 8 bases. In germline, CDR1 is GTSNPN, CDR2 SVGIG (reference sequence). Trimming cost V 2 bases and J 4 bases; bases outside gene matches: 1. The CDR3 loop spans 13 amino acids. CDR3 DNA sequence: TGTGCCTGGAGTCGGGGGGGGTACAATGAGCAGTTCTTC. This codes for CAWSRGGYNEQFF.

The V and J genes are TRBV19 and TRBJ2-7; D is perhaps TRBD1 (6 bases). The germline V gene encodes CDR1 LNHDA and CDR2 SQIVND (reference sequence). The V gene lost 4 bases and the J gene lost 2 bases, with 9 bases spanning the gap. This CDR3 is 13 amino acids long. The CDR3 reads CASSRTAAYEQYF. The CDR3 region has the DNA TGTGCCAGTAGTAGGACAGCCGCCTACGAGCAGTACTTC.

V usage is TRBV5-5 and J usage is TRBJ1-5; possibly TRBD1 for D (6 bases). The CDR3 is made up of 15 amino acids. Trimming took off 4 bases at V and 2 bases at J, with 13 bases between the two ends. The V gene's germline CDR1 is SGHKS and CDR2 YYEKEE (reference sequence). CDR3 nucleotides: TGTGCCAGCAGCACAGGGTATCAGGGCAATCAGCCCCAGCATTTT. Translating it yields CASSTGYQGNQPQHF.

In its sample, this clone was seen a few times. This chain links TRBV7-8 with TRBJ2-7; 7 nucleotides match TRBD1. This CDR3 comprises 13 residues. V shed 5 bases and J 5 bases; nucleotides not matched to a gene: 6. Per germline, CDR1 SGHVS and CDR2 FQNEAQ. The CDR3 DNA reads TGTGCCAGCAGCCGACAGGGTTTGAACGAGCAGTACTTC. Its protein product is CASSRQGLNEQYF.

V is TRBV6-1 and J is TRBJ1-1; TRBD1 matches at 8 bases. Germline V gene data show CDR1 as MNHNS and CDR2 as SASEGT. The CDR3 totals 15 residues. J gave up 0 bases and V 6 bases, and 6 bases lay outside the gene matches. The CDR3 DNA is TGTGCCAGCAGGGGACAGGCCATCATGAACACTGAAGCTTTCTTT. This encodes CASRGQAIMNTEAFF.

V and J are TRBV6-5 and TRBJ1-5, with TRBD1 matching 9 bases. The V and J ends lost 2 bases and 5 bases, in that order; junction bases with no gene match: 1. CDR3 size: 14 residues. In germline, CDR1 is MNHEY, CDR2 SVGAGI. The CDR3: CASSYRTGDQPQHF. The CDR3 DNA is TGTGCCAGCAGTTACAGGACAGGGGATCAGCCCCAGCATTTT.

The chain links TRBV29-1 to TRBJ1-5, with 8 nucleotides matching TRBD1. The CDR3 consists of 14 residues. Germline CDR1 is SQVTM and CDR2 is ANQGSEA. V trimming: 4 bases; J trimming: 2 bases; junction bases outside the gene matches: 4. The CDR3 protein is CSVGEGQGNQPQHF. CDR3 coding DNA: TGCAGCGTTGGAGAGGGACAGGGCAATCAGCCCCAGCATTTT.

This clone was detected only once. The chain uses TRBV5-6 and TRBJ1-1; 9 nucleotides line up with TRBD1. CDR1 and CDR2 from the germline V gene are SGHDT and YYEEEE. V shed 6 bases and J 1 base; nucleotides not matched to a gene: 13. The CDR3 consists of 17 residues. CDR3 in DNA: TGTGCCAGCACCTTACTTAAGGGACAGGGTTGGAACACTGAAGCTTTCTTT. It translates to CASTLLKGQGWNTEAFF.

The CDR3 DNA reads as TGTGCCAGCAGCCCTCGCGTACTAGCGGGAGTTGAGCAGTTCTTC. Translated, it gives CASSPRVLAGVEQFF. This chain joins TRBV7-2 and TRBJ2-1, with TRBD2 identical over 11 bases. The CDR3 is 15 amino acids. With 5 bases clipped from V and 9 bases from J, the junction kept 9 bases outside the gene matches. Germline CDR1 and CDR2: SGHTA and FQGNSA.

V usage is TRBV2 and J usage is TRBJ1-5; perhaps TRBD1 as D (5 bases). This CDR3 region has 14 residues. V dropped 4 bases and J dropped 3 bases, with 10 bases sitting between them. Germline-derived CDR1 and CDR2 are SNHLY and FYNNEI. CDR3 sequence reads: CASSVQAYNQPQHF. The CDR3 DNA reads as TGTGCCAGCAGTGTACAGGCTTACAATCAGCCCCAGCATTTT.